The source of this T cell receptor (beta chain) is a study of blood T cells in healthy people across ages. Using a J-beta primer mix together with a sample-barcoded 5' primer, a second PCR was run for roughly 6 to 12 cycles. TCRdb redid the calling of the 5' RACE reads with MiXCR, one entry per CDR3 protein. Here the sample spans 850,000 or so distinct CDR3 sequences, 25% to 30% being singletons. Healthy Russian Caucasian donors spanned ages about 6 to 100 years. This TCR was recovered from an elderly woman in good health. Sequencing input: blood.

The CDR3: CASSPWTANYGYTF. In DNA, the CDR3 is TGTGCCAGCTCACCCTGGACAGCTAACTATGGCTACACCTTC. This rearrangement joins TRBV18 to TRBJ1-2; a possible D gene is TRBD1 (6 bases). The V gene's germline CDR1 is KGHSH and CDR2 LQKENI. The CDR3 is made up of 14 amino acids. V lost 3 bases to trimming and J lost 0 bases, with 8 bases between them. Complete variable domain (other parts from reference TRBV18 and TRBJ1-2): NAGVMQNPRHLVRRRGQEARLRCSPMKGHSHVYWYRQLPEEGLKFMVYLQKENIIDESGMPKERFSAEFPKEGPSILRIQQVVRGDSAAYFCASSPWTANYGYTFGSGTRLTVV.